A selection of T cell receptor beta chains follows, all from one sample in a study of cytomegalovirus exposure and HLA in healthy donors. TCRdb keeps only in-frame clones here, not all; method: immunoSEQ multiplex PCR. The sample contains 85,000 to 100,000 clones, almost 85% of which appear only once. The source material was PBMCs. The receptors come from a woman between 18 and 29 years old in good health and CMV-seropositive. The CDR3 runs from the conserved cysteine through the conserved F or W. D genes are given only for firm matches. Part of the rows lack a size; the others show once, few, many or a class for expanded clones.

cdr3_aa: CSVDGVQRTEAFF
cdr3_nt: TGCAGCGTGGACGGGGTTCAAAGGACTGAAGCTTTCTTT
clone_size: once
v_call: TRBV29-1
d_call: -
j_call: TRBJ1-1

cdr3_aa: CASSISFSTDTQYF
cdr3_nt: TGTGCCAGCAGTATATCGTTTAGCACAGATACGCAGTATTTT
clone_size: -
v_call: TRBV6-5
d_call: -
j_call: TRBJ2-3

cdr3_aa: CASSPRSSYEQYF
cdr3_nt: TGTGCCAGCAGCCCCCGGAGCTCCTACGAGCAGTACTTC
clone_size: -
v_call: TRBV9
d_call: -
j_call: TRBJ2-7

cdr3_aa: CASFGQANTGELFF
cdr3_nt: TGTGCCAGCTTCGGACAGGCGAACACCGGGGAGCTGTTTTTT
clone_size: -
v_call: TRBV2
d_call: TRBD1
j_call: TRBJ2-2

cdr3_aa: CASSASRTSGDSYNEQFF
cdr3_nt: TGTGCCAGCAGCGCAAGCCGGACTAGCGGGGACTCCTACAATGAGCAGTTCTTC
clone_size: -
v_call: TRBV2
d_call: TRBD2
j_call: TRBJ2-1

cdr3_aa: CAWSVASGNYNEQFF
cdr3_nt: TGTGCCTGGAGTGTCGCTAGCGGGAATTACAATGAGCAGTTCTTC
clone_size: few
v_call: TRBV30
d_call: TRBD2
j_call: TRBJ2-1

cdr3_aa: CSVGGGRGTDTQYF
cdr3_nt: TGCAGCGTTGGGGGCGGGAGGGGTACAGATACGCAGTATTTT
clone_size: -
v_call: TRBV29-1
d_call: TRBD2
j_call: TRBJ2-3

cdr3_aa: CASSPPASSLYEQYF
cdr3_nt: TGTGCCAGCTCACCACCGGCTAGCTCTCTCTACGAGCAGTACTTC
clone_size: -
v_call: TRBV18
d_call: -
j_call: TRBJ2-7

cdr3_aa: CAWSVNRAGGRHYEQYF
cdr3_nt: TGTGCCTGGAGTGTAAATAGGGCGGGCGGGAGGCATTACGAGCAGTACTTC
clone_size: -
v_call: TRBV30
d_call: TRBD2
j_call: TRBJ2-7

cdr3_aa: CASSLQGTPGNTIYF
cdr3_nt: TGTGCCAGCAGCTTGCAGGGGACCCCTGGAAACACCATATATTTT
clone_size: -
v_call: TRBV5-6
d_call: -
j_call: TRBJ1-3

cdr3_aa: CASSGQGWGYTF
cdr3_nt: TGTGCCAGCAGCGGACAGGGTTGGGGCTACACCTTC
clone_size: -
v_call: TRBV6-5
d_call: TRBD1
j_call: TRBJ1-2

cdr3_aa: CASSPAAQGLNTEAFF
cdr3_nt: TGCGCCAGCAGCCCAGCAGCTCAGGGTCTTAACACTGAAGCTTTCTTT
clone_size: few
v_call: TRBV4-1
d_call: -
j_call: TRBJ1-1